The source of this T cell receptor (beta chain) is a study of blood T cells in healthy people across ages. Combining a sample-barcoded 5' primer with a J-beta primer mix, a second PCR ran for about 6 to 12 cycles. Every cDNA was tagged by a template-switch adaptor with 12 random nucleotides. TCRdb independently ran MiXCR on the 5' RACE reads; one entry per CDR3 protein. The repertoire holds roughly 680,000 distinct CDR3 sequences, with 20% to 25% as singletons. The receptor was isolated from a man in his sixties or seventies in good health. The source material was blood.

The DNA of the CDR3 is TGTGCCAGCAGTTACGGGGAGGGGGACACCGGGGAGCTGTTTTTT. Its protein is CASSYGEGDTGELFF. The chain couples TRBV6-6 to TRBJ2-2; the D gene is possibly TRBD2 (7 bases). Trimming removed 2 bases from V and 3 bases from J, with 10 bases in between. CDR3 length: 15 amino acids. From germline, CDR1 is MNHNY and CDR2 SVGAGI (reference sequence).